This TCR beta chain comes out of a study of cytomegalovirus exposure and HLA in healthy donors. On this clone itself: Antigen: not known.

Overall study findings and caveats: In vitro checks showed that a few CMV-associated chains really do target CMV antigens.

Both 60 Vbeta primers and 13 Jbeta primers went into the PCR. Some clones are missing from TCRdb's copy, which holds only in-frame ones; the method was immunoSEQ multiplex PCR. The sample has approximately 91,000 clones, 60% to 65% seen once. The V segment lost 2 bases and the J segment 7 bases; nucleotides outside the gene matches: 5. This CDR3 is 15 amino acids long. Germline V gene sequence: CDR1 SGHRS, CDR2 YFSETQ. Specimen: PBMCs. The source of this sequence is a human donor in good health. The genes are TRBV5-1 and TRBJ1-5; 11 nucleotides agree with TRBD1. In DNA form, the CDR3 reads TGCGCCAGCAGCTTTGGACAGGGGGCCGGGCAGCCCCAGCATTTT. Translating it yields CASSFGQGAGQPQHF. The entire variable domain, with the rest obtained from reference TRBV5-1 and TRBJ1-5, is as follows: KAGVTQTPRYLIKTRGQQVTLSCSPISGHRSVSWYQQTPGQGLQFLFEYFSETQRNKGNFPGRFSGRQFSNSRSEMNVSTLELGDSALYLCASSFGQGAGQPQHFGDGTRLSIL.